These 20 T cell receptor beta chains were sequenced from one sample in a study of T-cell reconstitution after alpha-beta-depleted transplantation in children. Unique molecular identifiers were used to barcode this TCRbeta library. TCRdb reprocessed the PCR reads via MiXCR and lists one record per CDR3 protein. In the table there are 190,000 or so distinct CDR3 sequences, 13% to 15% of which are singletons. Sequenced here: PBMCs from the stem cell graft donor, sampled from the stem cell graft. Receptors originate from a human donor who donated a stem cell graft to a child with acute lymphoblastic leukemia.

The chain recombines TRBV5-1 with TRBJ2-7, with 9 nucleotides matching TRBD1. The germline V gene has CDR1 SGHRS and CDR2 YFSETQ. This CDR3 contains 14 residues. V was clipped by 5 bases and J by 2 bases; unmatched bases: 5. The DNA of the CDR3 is TGCGCCAGCAGTCCGGACAGGGGACCCTACGAGCAGTACTTC. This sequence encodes CASSPDRGPYEQYF.

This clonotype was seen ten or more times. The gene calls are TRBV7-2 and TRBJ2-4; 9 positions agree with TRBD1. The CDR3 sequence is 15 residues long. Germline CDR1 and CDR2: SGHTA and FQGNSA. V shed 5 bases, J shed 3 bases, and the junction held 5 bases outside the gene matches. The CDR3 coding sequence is TGTGCCAGCAGCCCGGACAGGGGATACAAAAACATTCAGTACTTC. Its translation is CASSPDRGYKNIQYF. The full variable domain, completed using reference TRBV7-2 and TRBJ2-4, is GAGVSQSPSNKVTEKGKDVELRCDPISGHTALYWYRQSLGQGLEFLIYFQGNSAPDKSGLPSDRFSAERTGGSVSTLTIQRTQQEDSAVYLCASSPDRGYKNIQYFGAGTRLSVL.

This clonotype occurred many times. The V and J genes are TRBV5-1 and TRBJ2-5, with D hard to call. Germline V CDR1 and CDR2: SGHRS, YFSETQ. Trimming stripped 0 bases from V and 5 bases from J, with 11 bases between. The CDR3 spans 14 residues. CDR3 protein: CASSLDSGGETQYF. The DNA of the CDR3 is TGCGCCAGCAGCTTGGACTCCGGTGGGGAGACCCAGTACTTC.

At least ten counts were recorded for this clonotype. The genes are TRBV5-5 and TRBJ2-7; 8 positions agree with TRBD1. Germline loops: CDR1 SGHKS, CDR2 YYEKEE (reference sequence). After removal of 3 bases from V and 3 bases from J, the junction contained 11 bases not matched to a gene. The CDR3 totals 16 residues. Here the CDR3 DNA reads TGTGCCAGCAGCTCCCTTACCCAGGGGGCTAGCTACGAGCAGTACTTC. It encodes CASSSLTQGASYEQYF.

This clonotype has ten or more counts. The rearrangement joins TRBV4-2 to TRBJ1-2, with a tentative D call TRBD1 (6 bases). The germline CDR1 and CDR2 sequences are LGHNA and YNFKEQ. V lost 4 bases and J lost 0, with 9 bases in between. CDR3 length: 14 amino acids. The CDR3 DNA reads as TGTGCCAGCAGCCGAGGGGGGGCTAACTATGGCTACACCTTC. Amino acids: CASSRGGANYGYTF.

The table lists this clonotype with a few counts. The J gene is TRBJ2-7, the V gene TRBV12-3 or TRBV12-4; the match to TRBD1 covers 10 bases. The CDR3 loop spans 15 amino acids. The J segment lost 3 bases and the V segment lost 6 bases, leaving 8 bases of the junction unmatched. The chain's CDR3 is CASRISGTGVYEQYF. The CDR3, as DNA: TGTGCCAGCAGGATCTCCGGGACAGGGGTCTACGAGCAGTACTTC.

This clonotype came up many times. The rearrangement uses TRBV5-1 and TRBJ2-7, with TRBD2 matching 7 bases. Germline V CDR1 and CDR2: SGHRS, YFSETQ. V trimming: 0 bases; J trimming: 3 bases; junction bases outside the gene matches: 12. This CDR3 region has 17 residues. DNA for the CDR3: TGCGCCAGCAGCTTGGATACGGTCCTGAGCGGGGACTACGAGCAGTACTTC. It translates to CASSLDTVLSGDYEQYF.

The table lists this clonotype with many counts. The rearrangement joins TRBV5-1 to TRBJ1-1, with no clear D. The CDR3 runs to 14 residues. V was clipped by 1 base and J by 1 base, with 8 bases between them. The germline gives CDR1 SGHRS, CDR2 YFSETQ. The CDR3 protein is CASSLNPGNTEAFF. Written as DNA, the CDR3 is TGCGCCAGCAGCTTGAATCCCGGGAACACTGAAGCTTTCTTT.

CDR3 DNA: TGCGCCAGCAGCCTGGACCCGGACACAGATACGCAGTATTTT. Its translation is CASSLDPDTDTQYF. The V gene is TRBV5-1, the J gene TRBJ2-3; D not certain. V lost 4 bases and J lost 2, with 11 bases in between. The germline gives CDR1 SGHRS, CDR2 YFSETQ. This CDR3 is built from 14 residues. Together with reference TRBV5-1 and TRBJ2-3, the CDR3 gives the full variable domain: KAGVTQTPRYLIKTRGQQVTLSCSPISGHRSVSWYQQTPGQGLQFLFEYFSETQRNKGNFPGRFSGRQFSNSRSEMNVSTLELGDSALYLCASSLDPDTDTQYFGPGTRLTVL.

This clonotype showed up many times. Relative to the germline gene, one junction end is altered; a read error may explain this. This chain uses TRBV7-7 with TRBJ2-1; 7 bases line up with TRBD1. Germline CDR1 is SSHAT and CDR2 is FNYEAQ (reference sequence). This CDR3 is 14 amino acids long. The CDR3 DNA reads TGTGCTAGCAGCTTAGGGGGCAGGGCAGGTGAGCAGTTCTTC. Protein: CASSLGGRAGEQFF.

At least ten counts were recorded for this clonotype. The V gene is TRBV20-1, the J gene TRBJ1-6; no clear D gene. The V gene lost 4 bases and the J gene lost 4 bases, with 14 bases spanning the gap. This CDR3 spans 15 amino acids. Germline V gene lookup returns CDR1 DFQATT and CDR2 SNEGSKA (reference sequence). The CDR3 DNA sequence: TGCAGTGCTACCTTAAAGGACCTTTATAATTCACCCCTCCACTTT. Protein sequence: CSATLKDLYNSPLHF.

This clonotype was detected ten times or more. The CDR3 DNA reads as TGCGCCAGCAGCCGACAGGGGGGGAACAATGAGCAGTTCTTC. Its translation is CASSRQGGNNEQFF. V usage is TRBV5-1 and J usage is TRBJ2-1; 9 nucleotides agree with TRBD1. Losses at the gene ends were 4 bases for V and 5 bases for J; bases not matched to a gene: 4. The CDR3 loop spans 14 amino acids. Germline lookup yields CDR1 SGHRS and CDR2 YFSETQ.

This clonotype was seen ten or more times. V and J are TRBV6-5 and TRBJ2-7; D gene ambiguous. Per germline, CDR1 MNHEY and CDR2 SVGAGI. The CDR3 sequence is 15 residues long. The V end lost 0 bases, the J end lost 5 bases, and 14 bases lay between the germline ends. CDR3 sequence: CASSYSPRGFDEQYF. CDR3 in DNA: TGTGCCAGCAGTTACTCCCCACGTGGGTTCGACGAGCAGTACTTC.

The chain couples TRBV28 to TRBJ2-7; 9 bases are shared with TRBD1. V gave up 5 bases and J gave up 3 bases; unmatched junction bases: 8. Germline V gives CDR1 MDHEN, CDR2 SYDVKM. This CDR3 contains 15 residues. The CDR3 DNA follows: TGTGCCAGCAGTGTCCCGGGACAGGGTAACTACGAGCAGTACTTC. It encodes CASSVPGQGNYEQYF.

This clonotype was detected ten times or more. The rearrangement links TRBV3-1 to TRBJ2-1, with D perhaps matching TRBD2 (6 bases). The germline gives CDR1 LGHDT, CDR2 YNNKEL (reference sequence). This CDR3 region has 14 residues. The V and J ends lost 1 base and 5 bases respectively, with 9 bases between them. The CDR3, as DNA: TGTGCCAGCAGCCAAGTTTCGGGGGACAATGAGCAGTTCTTC. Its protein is CASSQVSGDNEQFF.

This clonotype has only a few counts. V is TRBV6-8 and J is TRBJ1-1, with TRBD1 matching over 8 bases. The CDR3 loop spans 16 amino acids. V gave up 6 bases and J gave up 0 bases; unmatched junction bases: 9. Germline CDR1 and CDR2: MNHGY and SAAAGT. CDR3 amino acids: CASRKGQGGMNTEAFF. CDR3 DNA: TGTGCCAGCAGGAAAGGACAGGGAGGGATGAACACTGAAGCTTTCTTT.

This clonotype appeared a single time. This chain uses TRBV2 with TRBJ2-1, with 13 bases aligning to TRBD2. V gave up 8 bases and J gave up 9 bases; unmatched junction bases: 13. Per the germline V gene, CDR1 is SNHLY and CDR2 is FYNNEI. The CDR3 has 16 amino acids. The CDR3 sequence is CASCRGTSGIAGEQFF. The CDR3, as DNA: TGTGCCAGCTGCCGAGGGACTAGCGGGATCGCGGGTGAGCAGTTCTTC.

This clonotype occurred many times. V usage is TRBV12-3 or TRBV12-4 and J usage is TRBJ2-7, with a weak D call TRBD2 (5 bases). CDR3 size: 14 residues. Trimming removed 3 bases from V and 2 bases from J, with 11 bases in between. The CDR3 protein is CASSFQRLTYEQYF. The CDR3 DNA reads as TGTGCCAGCAGTTTTCAGCGGCTAACCTACGAGCAGTACTTC.

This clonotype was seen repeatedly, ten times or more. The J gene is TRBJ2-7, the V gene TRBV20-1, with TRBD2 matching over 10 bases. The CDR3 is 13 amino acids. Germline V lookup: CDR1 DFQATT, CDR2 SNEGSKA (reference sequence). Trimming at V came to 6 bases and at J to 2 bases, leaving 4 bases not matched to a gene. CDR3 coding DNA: TGCAGTGCCAAACTAGCGGGACCCTACGAGCAGTACTTC. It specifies CSAKLAGPYEQYF.

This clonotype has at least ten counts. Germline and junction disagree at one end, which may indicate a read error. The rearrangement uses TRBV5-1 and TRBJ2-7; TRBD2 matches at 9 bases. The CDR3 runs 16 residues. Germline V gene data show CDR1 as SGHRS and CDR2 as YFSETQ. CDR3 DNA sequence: TGCGCCAGCAGCTCCTTTTATGGGACTAGCAAAACCGAGGAGTACTTC. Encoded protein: CASSSFYGTSKTEEYF.